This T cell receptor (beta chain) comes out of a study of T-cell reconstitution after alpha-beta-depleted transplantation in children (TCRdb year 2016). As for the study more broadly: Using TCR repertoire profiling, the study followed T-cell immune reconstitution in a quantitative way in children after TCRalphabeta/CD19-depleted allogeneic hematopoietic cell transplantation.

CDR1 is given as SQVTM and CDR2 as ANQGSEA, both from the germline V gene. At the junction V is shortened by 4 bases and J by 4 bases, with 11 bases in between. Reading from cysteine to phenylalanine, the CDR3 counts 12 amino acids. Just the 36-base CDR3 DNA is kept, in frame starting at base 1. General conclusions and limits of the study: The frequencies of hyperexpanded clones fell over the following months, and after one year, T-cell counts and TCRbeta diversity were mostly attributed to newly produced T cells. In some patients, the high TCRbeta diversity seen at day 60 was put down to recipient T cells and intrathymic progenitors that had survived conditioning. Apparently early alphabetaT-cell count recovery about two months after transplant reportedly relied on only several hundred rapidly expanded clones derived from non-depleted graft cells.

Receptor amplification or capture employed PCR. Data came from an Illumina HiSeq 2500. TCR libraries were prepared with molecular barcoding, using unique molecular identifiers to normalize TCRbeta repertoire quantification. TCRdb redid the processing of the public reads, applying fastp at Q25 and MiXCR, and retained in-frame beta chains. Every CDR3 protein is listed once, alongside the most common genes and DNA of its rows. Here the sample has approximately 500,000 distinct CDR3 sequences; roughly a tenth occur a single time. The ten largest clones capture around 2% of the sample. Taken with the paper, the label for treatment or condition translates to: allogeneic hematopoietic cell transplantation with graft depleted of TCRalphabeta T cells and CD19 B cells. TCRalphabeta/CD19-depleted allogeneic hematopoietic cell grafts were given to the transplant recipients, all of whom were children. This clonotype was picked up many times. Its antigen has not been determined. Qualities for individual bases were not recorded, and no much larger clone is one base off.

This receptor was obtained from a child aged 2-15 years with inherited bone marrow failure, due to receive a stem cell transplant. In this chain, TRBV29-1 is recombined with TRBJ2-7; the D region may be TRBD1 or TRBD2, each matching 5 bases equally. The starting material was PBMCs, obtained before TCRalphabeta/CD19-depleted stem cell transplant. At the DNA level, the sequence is TGCAGCGTTGTGAGGGGAGCATACGAGCAGTACTTC. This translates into CSVVRGAYEQYF.